Each of the 8 T cell receptor beta chains below was sequenced from the same sample in a study of CD8 T cells in ankylosing spondylitis. TCRdb ran MiXCR on the 5' RACE reads and lists one entry per CDR3 protein. The data hold tens of thousands of distinct CDR3 sequences, with around 6.5% observed a single time. Sequenced material: synovial fluid, either unsorted or a sorted T cell fraction (not recorded which). All receptors derive from a male donor with ankylosing spondylitis.

The chain employs TRBV18 and TRBJ2-7; D call uncertain. V shed 1 base and J shed 1 base, with 20 bases lying between them. There are 18 residues in the CDR3. Germline V lookup: CDR1 KGHSH, CDR2 LQKENI. CDR3 in amino acids: CASSPRRLGPLTSYEQYF. For the CDR3, the DNA is TGTGCCAGCTCACCACGACGGTTAGGTCCACTCACTTCCTACGAGCAGTACTTC.

This clonotype was picked up many times. The gene calls are TRBV7-9 and TRBJ2-1; 7 nucleotides match TRBD2. The CDR3 is made up of 18 amino acids. CDR1 and CDR2 from the germline V gene are SEHNR and FQNEAQ (reference sequence). Trimming took 4 bases from V and 2 from J; bases not matched to a gene: 14. The DNA for the CDR3 is TGTGCCAGCAGCTCCCAAGGTTCGAGCGGGAATACCTACAATGAGCAGTTCTTC. Its translation: CASSSQGSSGNTYNEQFF.

This clonotype has just a few counts. The genes are TRBV7-9 and TRBJ2-7; D unresolved. V dropped 1 base and J dropped 2 bases, with 9 bases sitting between them. CDR1 and CDR2 (germline): SEHNR, FQNEAQ (reference sequence). The CDR3 covers 14 residues. CDR3 sequence: CASSLVPYTYEQYF. CDR3 DNA: TGTGCCAGCAGCTTAGTCCCCTATACCTACGAGCAGTACTTC.

The sample holds many counts of this clonotype. The V and J genes are TRBV20-1 and TRBJ2-7; 10 bases map to TRBD1. Germline CDR1 DFQATT, CDR2 SNEGSKA (reference sequence). After removal of 0 bases from V and 2 bases from J, the junction contained 13 bases not matched to a gene. The CDR3 loop spans 18 amino acids. In DNA form, the CDR3 reads TGCAGTGCTAGAGATAGGGGTTTGGGACAGGGGTACCCCTACGAGCAGTACTTC. Translated, it gives CSARDRGLGQGYPYEQYF.

There are a few counts of this clonotype. This chain links TRBV7-3 with TRBJ2-3; D is ambiguous. The V gene's germline CDR1 is SGHTA and CDR2 FQGTGA. V dropped 5 bases and J dropped 3 bases, with 12 bases sitting between them. This CDR3 comprises 14 residues. The CDR3 coding sequence is TGTGCCAGCAGCCGTGGAGTTACGACAGATACGCAGTATTTT. Amino acid sequence: CASSRGVTTDTQYF.

The rearrangement uses TRBV30 and TRBJ1-2; D gene unclear. CDR1 is GTSNPN, CDR2 SVGIG, per germline (reference sequence). The CDR3 totals 12 residues. V shed 2 bases and J shed 4 bases, with 8 bases lying between them. The CDR3: CAWSRQVYGYTF. The CDR3 nucleotides read TGTGCCTGGAGTAGGCAGGTCTATGGCTACACCTTC.

This chain uses TRBV20-1 with TRBJ1-4; TRBD1 is a possible D gene (6 bases). Trimming stripped 3 bases from V and 4 bases from J, with 18 bases between. CDR3 length: 16 residues. CDR1 and CDR2 (germline): DFQATT, SNEGSKA (reference sequence). The CDR3 region is CSASIGGVGYNEKLFF. In DNA, the CDR3 is TGCAGTGCTAGTATCGGGGGCGTCGGGTATAATGAAAAACTGTTTTTT.

In this sample, this clonotype turned up a few times. The genes are TRBV18 and TRBJ1-3; D may be TRBD1 (6 bases). This CDR3 spans 18 amino acids. V lost 8 bases and J lost 0, with 23 bases in between. Germline V gene data show CDR1 as KGHSH and CDR2 as LQKENI. The CDR3, as DNA: TGTGCCAGCGCAATTTGGACAGCGGGGCCCCACTCTGGAAACACCATATATTTT. Its translation: CASAIWTAGPHSGNTIYF.